This TCR beta chain was sequenced during a study of blood T cell repertoires in COVID-19. From germline, CDR1 is LNHNV and CDR2 YYDKDF (reference sequence). V gave up 0 bases and J gave up 1 base, with 10 bases separating them. The CDR3 loop spans 17 amino acids. TCRdb's table, derived via immunoSEQ multiplex PCR, lists solely in-frame clones and lacks some. The sample lists under 150,000 clones; roughly 91% were seen once. This sequence joins TRBV15 and TRBJ2-6; the D is unclear. This sequence was found in a human donor in a cohort sampled during active COVID-19. Sequenced: peripheral blood. Here the CDR3 reads CATSRDYSVSGANVLTF. In DNA form, the CDR3 reads TGTGCCACCAGCAGAGATTATAGTGTATCTGGGGCCAACGTCCTGACTTTC.